This T cell receptor beta chain emerged from a study of blood T cell repertoires in COVID-19 (dated by TCRdb to the early 2020s). Regarding the research as a whole: Samples from collaborators originated in the United States, Italy and Spain and spanned both the acute and convalescent phases of COVID-19. The prospective study material was composed of cDNA or gDNA derived from T cells, B-cell-depleted T cells, or PBMCs. Where available, HLA class I and class II types were obtained from metadata supplied by the sample provider rather than from assay-based typing. Subjects who had been exposed to COVID-19, were actively infected with it, or had recovered from it provided the deeply sampled blood TCRbeta repertoires that made up the dataset. Sample metadata almost always included a de-identified subject ID, COVID-19 status, age in years and sex. The repertoires were released in a freely available public database meant as a resource for research on the immune response to SARS-CoV-2. The samples were drawn from two sources: the first 160 participants of the ongoing ImmuneRACE study, and 1,000 to 1,500 subjects contributed by 6 global collaborators.

Each collaborating institution followed its own protocols to collect whole blood in K2EDTA tubes. Collaborator samples were shipped for TCRbeta analysis as frozen whole blood, isolated PBMCs, or DNA extracted from either sample type. Notes on this clone: Its antigen remains unidentified. No much larger clone exists at a distance of one base, and base qualities are not known.

The CDR3 runs 17 residues from the cysteine to the phenylalanine. Just the 51-base CDR3 DNA is kept, in frame starting at base 1. V ends up 5 bases short and J 0 bases short, with an unmatched junction base count of 8. The germline V gene provides CDR1 SQVTM and CDR2 ANQGSEA. TCRbeta CDR3 regions were amplified from genomic DNA using the immunoSEQ Assay, a bias-controlled multiplex PCR. The original pipeline was this. The number of nucleated cells in each sample was estimated by amplification of reference gene primers within the assay. To quantify the absolute abundance of each unique TCRbeta CDR3 rearrangement, sequence reads were collapsed and filtered. Productive Simpson clonality was computed per sample as the square root of Simpson's diversity index over productive rearrangements. The source is immuneACCESS, and TCRdb retained only in-frame sequences with V and J called. Part of the clones is not carried over; for the studies checked, unresolved V genes explain less than half of this, and the remainder is unexplained. V and J calls and clone size come straight from that table; D and trimming were deduced from the DNA. The sample table lists around 160,000 clones, 80% to 90% of them with a count of one. The ten largest clones take up around a fifth of the sample.

Beyond this particular receptor, the publication reports: The quantity of clinical and demographic metadata differed by source and by participant and was supplied without curation.

The sequence came from a woman at least 80 years old with acute or convalescent COVID-19. The material sequenced was peripheral blood. The V gene is TRBV29-1 and the J gene is TRBJ2-1, with 12 junctional bases fitting TRBD2. The DNA sequence is as follows: TGCAGCGTTCCGGGCCTAGCGGGAGGGAGCTCCTACAATGAGCAGTTCTTC. Translated, this gives CSVPGLAGGSSYNEQFF.